This passage covers 4 T cell receptor beta chains from one sample sequenced in a study of blood T cell repertoires in COVID-19. The repertoire was sequenced with immunoSEQ multiplex PCR; TCRdb's copy has only in-frame clones and lacks some. Of some 21,000 clones listed, less than 75% were seen once; the top ten hold 15% to 20%. The source material was peripheral blood. These receptors were obtained from a human donor in a cohort sampled during active or convalescent COVID-19.

This rearrangement joins TRBV19 to TRBJ2-7; TRBD1 aligns across 8 bases. The CDR3 consists of 13 residues. V shed 9 bases, J shed 0 bases, and the junction held 4 bases outside the gene matches. Germline loops: CDR1 LNHDA, CDR2 SQIVND (reference sequence). The CDR3 sequence: CASSDRDSYEQYF. The DNA for the CDR3 is TGTGCCAGCTCGGACAGGGACTCCTACGAGCAGTACTTC. The variable domain in full, completed from reference TRBV19 and TRBJ2-7, reads DGGITQSPKYLFRKEGQNVTLSCEQNLNHDAMYWYRQDPGQGLRLIYYSQIVNDFQKGDIAEGYSVSREKKESFPLTVTSAQKNPTAFYLCASSDRDSYEQYFGPGTRLTVT.

The J gene is TRBJ1-2, the V gene TRBV7-8, with 11 nucleotides matching TRBD1. The CDR3 is 15 residues long. J gave up 4 bases and V 5 bases, and 6 bases lay outside the gene matches. Germline CDR1 and CDR2: SGHVS and FQNEAQ. CDR3 protein: CASSQDRGHRYGYTF. In DNA, the CDR3 is TGTGCCAGCAGCCAGGACAGGGGGCATCGCTATGGCTACACCTTC.

This chain connects TRBV11-2 to TRBJ2-5; D gene unclear. Germline CDR1 SGHAT, CDR2 FQNNGV. The CDR3 runs to 15 residues. The ends were cut back, 1 base at V and 7 bases at J, with 16 bases in the middle. CDR3 nucleotide sequence: TGTGCCAGCAGCTTAGGAGGAGCTAGAATGGCGACCCAGTACTTC. This gives the protein CASSLGGARMATQYF.

V gene TRBV19 combines with J gene TRBJ1-4; 7 bases line up with TRBD1. The CDR3 runs to 18 residues. The ends lost 9 bases at V and 10 bases at J; junction bases unmatched: 26. Germline CDR1 reads LNHDA; CDR2 reads SQIVND (reference sequence). As DNA, the CDR3 is TGTGCCAGCACAGATAGTACACGGAGGGACAGTGCTTCGGGAAAACTGTTTTTT. It yields the protein CASTDSTRRDSASGKLFF.